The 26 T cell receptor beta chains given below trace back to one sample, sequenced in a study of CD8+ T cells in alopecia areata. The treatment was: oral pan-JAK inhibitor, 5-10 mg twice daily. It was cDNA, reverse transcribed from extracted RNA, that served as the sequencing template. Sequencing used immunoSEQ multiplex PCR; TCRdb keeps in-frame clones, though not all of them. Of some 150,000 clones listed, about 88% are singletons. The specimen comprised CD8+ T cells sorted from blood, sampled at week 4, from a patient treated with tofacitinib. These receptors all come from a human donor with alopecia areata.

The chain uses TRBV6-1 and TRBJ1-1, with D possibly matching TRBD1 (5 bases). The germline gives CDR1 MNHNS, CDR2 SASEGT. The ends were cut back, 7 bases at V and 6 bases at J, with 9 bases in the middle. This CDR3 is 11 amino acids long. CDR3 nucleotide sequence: TGTGCCAGCACTTGGGGGGCTGAAGCTTTCTTT. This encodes CASTWGAEAFF.

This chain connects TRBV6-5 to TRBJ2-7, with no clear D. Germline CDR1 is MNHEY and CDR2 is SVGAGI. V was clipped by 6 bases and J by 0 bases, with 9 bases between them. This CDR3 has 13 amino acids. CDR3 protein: CASSLHTSYEQYF. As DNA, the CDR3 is TGTGCCAGCAGCCTTCACACCTCCTACGAGCAGTACTTC.

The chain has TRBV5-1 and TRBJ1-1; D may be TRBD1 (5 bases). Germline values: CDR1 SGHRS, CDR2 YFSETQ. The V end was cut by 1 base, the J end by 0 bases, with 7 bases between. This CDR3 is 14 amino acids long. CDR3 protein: CASSLTGLNTEAFF. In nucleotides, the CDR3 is TGCGCCAGCAGCTTGACAGGACTGAACACTGAAGCTTTCTTT.

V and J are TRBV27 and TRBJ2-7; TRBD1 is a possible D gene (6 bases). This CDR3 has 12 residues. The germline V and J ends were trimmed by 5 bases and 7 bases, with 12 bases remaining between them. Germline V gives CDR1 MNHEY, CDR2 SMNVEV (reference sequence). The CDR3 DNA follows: TGTGCCAGCAGTAAGAACAGGGTAGAGCAGTACTTC. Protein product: CASSKNRVEQYF.

The CDR3 here is CASSWTGNEQFF. The CDR3 coding sequence is TGTGCCAGCAGCTGGACAGGGAATGAGCAGTTCTTC. The rearrangement links TRBV14 to TRBJ2-1, with 8 bases lining up with TRBD1. Germline values: CDR1 SGHDN, CDR2 FVKESK. V gave up 5 bases and J gave up 7 bases; unmatched junction bases: 1. The CDR3 is made up of 12 amino acids.

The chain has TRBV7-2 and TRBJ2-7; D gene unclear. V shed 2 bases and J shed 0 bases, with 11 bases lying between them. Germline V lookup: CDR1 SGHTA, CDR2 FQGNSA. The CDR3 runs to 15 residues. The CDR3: CASSLYGVSSYEQYF. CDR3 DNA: TGTGCCAGCAGCTTATATGGGGTTAGCTCCTACGAGCAGTACTTC.

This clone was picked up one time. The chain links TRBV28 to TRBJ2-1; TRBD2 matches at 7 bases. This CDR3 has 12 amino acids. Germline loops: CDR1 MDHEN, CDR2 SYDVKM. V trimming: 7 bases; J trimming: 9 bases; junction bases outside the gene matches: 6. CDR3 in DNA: TGTGCCAGCAATCGGGGAGGGAGTGAGCAGTTCTTC. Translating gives CASNRGGSEQFF. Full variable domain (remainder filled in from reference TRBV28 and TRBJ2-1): DVKVTQSSRYLVKRTGEKVFLECVQDMDHENMFWYRQDPGLGLRLIYFSYDVKMKEKGDIPEGYSVSREKKERFSLILESASTNQTSMYLCASNRGGSEQFFGPGTRLTVL.

The CDR3 nucleotides read TGTGCCAGCGGGGGGGCTGAGCAGTACTTC. This codes for CASGGAEQYF. The rearrangement joins TRBV2 to TRBJ2-7; tentatively, D is TRBD2 (7 bases). From germline, CDR1 is SNHLY and CDR2 FYNNEI. This CDR3 has 10 residues. V lost 8 bases, J lost 7 bases, and 9 bases lay in between.

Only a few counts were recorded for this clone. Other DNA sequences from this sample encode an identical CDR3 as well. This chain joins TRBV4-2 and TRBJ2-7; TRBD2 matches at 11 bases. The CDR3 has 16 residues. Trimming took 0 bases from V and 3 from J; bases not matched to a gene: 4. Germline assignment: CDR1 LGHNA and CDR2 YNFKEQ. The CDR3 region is CASSQEVTSGNYEQYF. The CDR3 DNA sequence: TGTGCCAGCAGCCAAGAGGTGACTAGCGGGAACTACGAGCAGTACTTC.

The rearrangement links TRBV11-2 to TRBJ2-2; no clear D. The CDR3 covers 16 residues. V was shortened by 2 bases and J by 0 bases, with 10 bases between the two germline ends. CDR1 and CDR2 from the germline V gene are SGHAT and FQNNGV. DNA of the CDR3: TGTGCCAGCAGCTTATTTGCAGCCCCGAACACCGGGGAGCTGTTTTTT. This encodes CASSLFAAPNTGELFF.

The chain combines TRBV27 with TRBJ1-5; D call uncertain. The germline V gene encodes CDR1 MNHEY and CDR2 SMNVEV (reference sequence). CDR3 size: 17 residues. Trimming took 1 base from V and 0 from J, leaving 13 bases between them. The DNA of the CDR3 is TGTGCCAGCAGTTTATACGGGGTTCCGAATAGCAATCAGCCCCAGCATTTT. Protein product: CASSLYGVPNSNQPQHF.

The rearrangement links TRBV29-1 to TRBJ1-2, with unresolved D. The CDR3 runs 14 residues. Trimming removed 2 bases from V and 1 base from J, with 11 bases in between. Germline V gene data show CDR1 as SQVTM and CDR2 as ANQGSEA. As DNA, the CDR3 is TGCAGCGTTGAATGGAGGCAACATAACTATGGCTACACCTTC. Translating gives CSVEWRQHNYGYTF.

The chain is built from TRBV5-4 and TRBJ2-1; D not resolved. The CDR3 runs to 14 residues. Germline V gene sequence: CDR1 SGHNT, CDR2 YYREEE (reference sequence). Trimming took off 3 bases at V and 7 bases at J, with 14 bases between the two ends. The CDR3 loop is CASSSVGVRNEQFF. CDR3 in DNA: TGTGCCAGCAGCTCCGTAGGTGTCCGGAATGAGCAGTTCTTC.

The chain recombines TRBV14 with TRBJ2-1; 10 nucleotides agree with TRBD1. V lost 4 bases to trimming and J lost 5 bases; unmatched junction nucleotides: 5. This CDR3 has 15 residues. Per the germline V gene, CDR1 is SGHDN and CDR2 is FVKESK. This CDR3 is CASSPWTGGNNEQFF. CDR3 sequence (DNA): TGTGCCAGCAGCCCATGGACAGGGGGGAACAATGAGCAGTTCTTC.

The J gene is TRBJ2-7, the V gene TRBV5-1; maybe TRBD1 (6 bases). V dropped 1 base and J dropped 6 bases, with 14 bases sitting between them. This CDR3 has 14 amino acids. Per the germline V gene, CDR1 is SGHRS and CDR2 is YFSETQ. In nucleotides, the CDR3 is TGCGCCAGCAGCTTGTGGACAGCCACGCGCGAGCAGTACTTC. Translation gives CASSLWTATREQYF.

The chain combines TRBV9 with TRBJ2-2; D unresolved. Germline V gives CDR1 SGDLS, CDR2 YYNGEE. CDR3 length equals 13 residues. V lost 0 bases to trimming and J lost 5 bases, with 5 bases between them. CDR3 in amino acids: CASSVEVTGELFF. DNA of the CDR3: TGTGCCAGCAGCGTAGAGGTAACCGGGGAGCTGTTTTTT.

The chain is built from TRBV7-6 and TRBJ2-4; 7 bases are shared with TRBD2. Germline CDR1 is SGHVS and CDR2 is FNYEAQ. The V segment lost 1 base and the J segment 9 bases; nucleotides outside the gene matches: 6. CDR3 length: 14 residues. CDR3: CASSLGGEGTIQYF. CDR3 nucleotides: TGTGCCAGCAGCTTAGGCGGGGAGGGAACCATTCAGTACTTC.

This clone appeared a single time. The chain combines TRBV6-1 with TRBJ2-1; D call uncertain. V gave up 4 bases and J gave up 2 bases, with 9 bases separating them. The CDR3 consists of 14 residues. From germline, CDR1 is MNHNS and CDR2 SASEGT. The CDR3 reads CASSAWGTYNEQFF. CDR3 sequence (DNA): TGTGCCAGCAGTGCGTGGGGAACCTACAATGAGCAGTTCTTC.

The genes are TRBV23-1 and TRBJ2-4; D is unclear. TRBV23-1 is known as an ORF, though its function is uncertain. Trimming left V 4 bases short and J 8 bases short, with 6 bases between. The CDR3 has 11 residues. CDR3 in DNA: TGCGCCAGCAGTCTCGATGACATTCAGTACTTC. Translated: CASSLDDIQYF.

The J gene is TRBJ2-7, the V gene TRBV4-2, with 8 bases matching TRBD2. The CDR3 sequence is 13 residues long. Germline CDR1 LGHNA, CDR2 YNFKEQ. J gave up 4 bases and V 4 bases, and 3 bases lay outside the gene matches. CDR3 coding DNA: TGTGCCAGCAGCCCCGGGAGGGGATACGAGCAGTACTTC. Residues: CASSPGRGYEQYF.

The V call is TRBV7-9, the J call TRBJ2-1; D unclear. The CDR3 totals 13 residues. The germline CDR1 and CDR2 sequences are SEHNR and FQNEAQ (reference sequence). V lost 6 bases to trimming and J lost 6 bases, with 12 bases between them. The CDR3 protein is CASSANGPNEQFF. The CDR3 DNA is TGTGCCAGCAGTGCCAACGGGCCCAATGAGCAGTTCTTC. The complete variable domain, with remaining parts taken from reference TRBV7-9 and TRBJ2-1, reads DTGVSQNPRHKITKRGQNVTFRCDPISEHNRLYWYRQTLGQGPEFLTYFQNEAQLEKSRLLSDRFSAERPKGSFSTLEIQRTEQGDSAMYLCASSANGPNEQFFGPGTRLTVL.

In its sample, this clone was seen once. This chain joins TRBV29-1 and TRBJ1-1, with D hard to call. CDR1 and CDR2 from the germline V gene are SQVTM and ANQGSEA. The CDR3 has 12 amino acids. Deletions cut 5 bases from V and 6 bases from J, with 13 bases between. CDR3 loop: CSVNGDWPEAFF. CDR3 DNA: TGCAGCGTTAACGGGGATTGGCCTGAAGCTTTCTTT.

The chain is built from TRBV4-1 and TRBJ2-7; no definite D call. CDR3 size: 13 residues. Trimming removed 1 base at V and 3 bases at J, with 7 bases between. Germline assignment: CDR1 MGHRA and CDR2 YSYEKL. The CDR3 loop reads CASSQVLNYEQYF. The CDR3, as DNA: TGCGCCAGCAGCCAAGTCCTAAACTACGAGCAGTACTTC.

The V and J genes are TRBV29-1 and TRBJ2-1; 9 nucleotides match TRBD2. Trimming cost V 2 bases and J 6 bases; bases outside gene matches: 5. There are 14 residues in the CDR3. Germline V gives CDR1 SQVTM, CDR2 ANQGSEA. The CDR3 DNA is TGCAGCGTTGAATGGCGGGGGGGCCGCAATGAGCAGTTCTTC. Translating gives CSVEWRGGRNEQFF.

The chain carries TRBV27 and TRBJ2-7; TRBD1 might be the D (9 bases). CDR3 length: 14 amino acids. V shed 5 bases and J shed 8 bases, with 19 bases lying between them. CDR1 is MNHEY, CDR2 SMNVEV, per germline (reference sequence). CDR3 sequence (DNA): TGTGCCAGCAGTCCGGGGGGGACAGGGAACCAGCAGTACTTC. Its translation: CASSPGGTGNQQYF.

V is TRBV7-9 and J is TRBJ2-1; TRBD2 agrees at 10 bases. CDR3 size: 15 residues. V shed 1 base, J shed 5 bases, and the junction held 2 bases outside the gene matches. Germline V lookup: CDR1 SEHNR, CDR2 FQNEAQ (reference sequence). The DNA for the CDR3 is TGTGCCAGCAGCTTAGTACTAGCGGGAAACAATGAGCAGTTCTTC. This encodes CASSLVLAGNNEQFF.